The sequence of this TCR beta chain was determined in a study of graft-versus-host responses after intestinal transplantation. The wider study: The transplants performed in recipients were multivisceral, liver-intestinal, or isolated intestinal. Every recipient underwent anti-thymocyte globulin induction, then tacrolimus and steroids for roughly 3 years.

Germline CDR1 and CDR2: SGHAT and FQNNGV. V lost 3 bases, J lost 2 bases, and 9 bases lay in between. The CDR3 length is 14 residues. Study results and limitations: High graft-versus-host to host-versus-graft T cell clonal ratios marked allografts of patients with graft-donor macrochimerism. GvH clone levels peaked in circulation, and this peak was associated with early post-transplant HvG declines.

A note on this clone: Its specificity is not known.

Some clones are missing from TCRdb's copy, which holds only in-frame ones; the method was immunoSEQ multiplex PCR. The table includes over 90,000 clones, 90% to 95% detected once. The clonotype originates from a human donor who received an intestinal transplant. The material was unstimulated CD8+ T cells sorted from spleen or lymph node cells, obtained before intestinal transplant. The rearrangement uses TRBV11-2 and TRBJ2-3; D remains unclear. The CDR3 DNA reads TGTGCCAGCAGCTTTGCAGGCGTCACAGATACGCAGTATTTT. This gives the protein CASSFAGVTDTQYF.